These T cell receptor beta chains were read from a single sample in a study of blood T cell repertoires in COVID-19. The method was immunoSEQ multiplex PCR; TCRdb's version includes in-frame clones alone and lacks a portion of them. The sample contains 300,000 to 400,000 clones, under 95% of which appear only once. The specimen was peripheral blood. The receptors originated from a woman under 30 who had recovered from COVID-19. Each CDR3 is given with its conserved first and last residue. The D gene is left open where the match is weak. Rows give clone size only sometimes, using once, few, many, or a class for an expanded clone.

d_gene,j_gene,v_gene,abundance,CDR3aa,CDR3nt
.,TRBJ1-5,TRBV19,.,CASSRFQGNNQPQHF,TGTGCCAGTAGTAGATTTCAGGGTAACAATCAGCCCCAGCATTTT
TRBD1,TRBJ2-1,TRBV18,.,CASSRGQAYNEQFF,TGTGCCAGCTCAAGGGGGCAGGCGTACAATGAGCAGTTCTTC
.,TRBJ1-1,TRBV9,.,CASSVLGATEAFF,TGTGCCAGCAGCGTATTAGGGGCTACTGAAGCTTTCTTT
.,TRBJ1-4,TRBV19,once,CASSIVGSREKLFF,TGTGCCAGTAGTATAGTAGGGAGCCGTGAAAAACTGTTTTTT
TRBD2,TRBJ2-2,TRBV5-4,.,CASSSSGNTGELFF,TGTGCCAGCAGCTCTAGCGGGAACACCGGGGAGCTGTTTTTT
.,TRBJ2-3,TRBV28,once,CASSGGGLFQYF,TGTGCCAGCAGTGGTGGCGGGCTATTTCAGTATTTT
TRBD2,TRBJ2-1,TRBV4-1,.,CASSQDLREGYNEQFF,TGCGCCAGCAGCCAAGATTTGCGGGAGGGGTACAATGAGCAGTTCTTC
.,TRBJ2-1,TRBV27,.,CASSLNVYNEQFF,TGTGCCAGCAGTTTAAATGTATACAATGAGCAGTTCTTC
TRBD1,TRBJ2-1,TRBV5-8,.,CASNDRDRAYNEQFF,TGTGCCAGCAACGACCGGGACAGAGCCTACAATGAGCAGTTCTTC
.,TRBJ2-1,TRBV14,.,CASSPTRRYNEQFF,TGTGCCAGCAGCCCCACTAGGCGGTACAATGAGCAGTTCTTC
.,TRBJ2-1,TRBV29-1,.,CSVLTDSYNEQFF,TGCAGCGTGCTGACAGACTCCTACAATGAGCAGTTCTTC
.,TRBJ2-2,TRBV9,.,CASSTQDTGELFF,TGTGCCAGCAGCACCCAGGACACCGGGGAGCTGTTTTTT
.,TRBJ2-3,TRBV7-2,.,CASSLGLRGTTDTQYF,TGTGCCAGCAGCTTAGGTCTCAGGGGTACCACAGATACGCAGTATTTT
.,TRBJ2-1,TRBV6-2/TRBV6-3,.,CASSYPALAGEQFF,TGTGCCAGCAGTTACCCTGCCCTAGCCGGAGAGCAGTTCTTC
.,TRBJ1-3,TRBV7-6,.,CASSPTRGRNTIYF,TGTGCCAGCAGCCCCACGCGAGGCAGAAACACCATATATTTT
.,TRBJ1-1,TRBV5-1,.,CASSLTGKTNTEAFF,TGCGCCAGCAGCTTGACAGGGAAAACGAACACTGAAGCTTTCTTT
TRBD1,TRBJ2-3,TRBV7-2,.,CASRIQGPTNF,TGTGCCAGCAGGATACAGGGGCCGACAAATTTT
TRBD1,TRBJ1-4,TRBV5-6,.,CASSSKNRGLWEKLFF,TGTGCCAGCAGCTCAAAAAACAGGGGGCTTTGGGAAAAACTGTTTTTT
.,TRBJ2-5,TRBV5-6,few,CASSLPGVHPTQYF,TGTGCCAGCAGCTTGCCAGGGGTCCACCCAACCCAGTACTTC
TRBD1,TRBJ1-5,TRBV7-6,.,CASSPGTGGVYSNQPQHF,TGTGCCAGCAGTCCCGGGACAGGGGGGGTATATAGCAATCAGCCCCAGCATTTT
TRBD1,TRBJ1-3,TRBV4-1,.,CASSQTPGGQGAGNTIYF,TGCGCCAGCAGCCAAACACCCGGAGGACAGGGGGCTGGAAACACCATATATTTT
.,TRBJ1-6,TRBV28,.,CASSSVTVSYNSPLHF,TGTGCCAGCAGTTCGGTGACTGTCTCCTATAATTCACCCCTCCACTTT
.,TRBJ2-1,TRBV20-1,.,CSASEGGPSYNEQFF,TGCAGTGCTAGTGAGGGGGGGCCCTCCTACAATGAGCAGTTCTTC
.,TRBJ1-6,TRBV9,.,CASGRGRGGNSPLHF,TGTGCCAGCGGCCGCGGTAGAGGGGGAAATTCACCCCTCCACTTT
.,TRBJ2-1,TRBV7-2,.,CASSLGGGAPNEQFF,TGTGCCAGCAGCCTGGGGGGGGGCGCACCCAATGAGCAGTTCTTC
TRBD2,TRBJ2-3,TRBV6-5,few,CASRSWTSGTDTQYF,TGTGCCAGCAGGAGCTGGACTAGCGGCACAGATACGCAGTATTTT
.,TRBJ2-5,TRBV14,.,CASSQDHLGETQYF,TGTGCCAGCAGCCAAGATCATCTCGGGGAGACCCAGTACTTC
.,TRBJ1-1,TRBV11-2,.,CASSPIGGRLATEAFF,TGTGCCAGCAGCCCTATAGGAGGACGCCTCGCCACTGAAGCTTTCTTT
.,TRBJ1-4,TRBV11-2,.,CASSLSGLSNEKLFF,TGTGCCAGCAGCCTATCAGGACTGTCTAATGAAAAACTGTTTTTT
TRBD1,TRBJ1-3,TRBV4-1,.,CASSRWITGGESGNTIYF,TGCGCCAGCAGTCGTTGGATCACAGGGGGCGAGTCTGGAAACACCATATATTTT
.,TRBJ1-1,TRBV4-3,.,CASSQDGWGRKTEAFF,TGCGCCAGCAGCCAAGATGGATGGGGGAGGAAGACTGAAGCTTTCTTT
.,TRBJ1-1,TRBV5-7,.,CASSLDPEEKTEAFF,TGTGCCAGCAGCTTGGACCCGGAGGAGAAGACTGAAGCTTTCTTT
.,TRBJ1-1,TRBV7-8,.,CASSAVGAAEAFF,TGTGCCAGCAGCGCGGTAGGAGCGGCAGAAGCTTTCTTT
.,TRBJ1-2,TRBV24-1,.,CATSGPGNYGYTF,TGTGCCACCAGTGGGCCAGGGAACTATGGCTACACCTTC
.,TRBJ2-1,TRBV19,.,CASSIRSSASSYNEQFF,TGTGCCAGTAGTATACGGTCTAGCGCTAGCTCCTACAATGAGCAGTTCTTC
TRBD1,TRBJ1-1,TRBV7-8,.,CATSSRDSNEPEAFF,TGTGCCACCTCGTCCCGGGACAGTAACGAGCCTGAAGCTTTCTTT
TRBD1,TRBJ2-5,TRBV7-9,.,CASSLGDSLYQETQYF,TGTGCCAGCAGCTTAGGGGACAGCTTGTACCAAGAGACCCAGTACTTC
TRBD2,TRBJ2-1,TRBV6-2/TRBV6-3,.,CASSYLVGLGASDEQFF,TGTGCCAGCAGTTACCTCGTCGGACTAGGGGCCTCCGATGAGCAGTTCTTC
.,TRBJ1-1,TRBV21-1,.,CASIRLVNTEAFF,TGTGCCAGCATCCGACTAGTGAACACTGAAGCTTTCTTT
.,TRBJ2-5,TRBV3-1/TRBV3-2,.,CASSQAYKSGKTQYF,TGTGCCAGCAGCCAAGCATATAAATCAGGGAAGACCCAGTACTTC